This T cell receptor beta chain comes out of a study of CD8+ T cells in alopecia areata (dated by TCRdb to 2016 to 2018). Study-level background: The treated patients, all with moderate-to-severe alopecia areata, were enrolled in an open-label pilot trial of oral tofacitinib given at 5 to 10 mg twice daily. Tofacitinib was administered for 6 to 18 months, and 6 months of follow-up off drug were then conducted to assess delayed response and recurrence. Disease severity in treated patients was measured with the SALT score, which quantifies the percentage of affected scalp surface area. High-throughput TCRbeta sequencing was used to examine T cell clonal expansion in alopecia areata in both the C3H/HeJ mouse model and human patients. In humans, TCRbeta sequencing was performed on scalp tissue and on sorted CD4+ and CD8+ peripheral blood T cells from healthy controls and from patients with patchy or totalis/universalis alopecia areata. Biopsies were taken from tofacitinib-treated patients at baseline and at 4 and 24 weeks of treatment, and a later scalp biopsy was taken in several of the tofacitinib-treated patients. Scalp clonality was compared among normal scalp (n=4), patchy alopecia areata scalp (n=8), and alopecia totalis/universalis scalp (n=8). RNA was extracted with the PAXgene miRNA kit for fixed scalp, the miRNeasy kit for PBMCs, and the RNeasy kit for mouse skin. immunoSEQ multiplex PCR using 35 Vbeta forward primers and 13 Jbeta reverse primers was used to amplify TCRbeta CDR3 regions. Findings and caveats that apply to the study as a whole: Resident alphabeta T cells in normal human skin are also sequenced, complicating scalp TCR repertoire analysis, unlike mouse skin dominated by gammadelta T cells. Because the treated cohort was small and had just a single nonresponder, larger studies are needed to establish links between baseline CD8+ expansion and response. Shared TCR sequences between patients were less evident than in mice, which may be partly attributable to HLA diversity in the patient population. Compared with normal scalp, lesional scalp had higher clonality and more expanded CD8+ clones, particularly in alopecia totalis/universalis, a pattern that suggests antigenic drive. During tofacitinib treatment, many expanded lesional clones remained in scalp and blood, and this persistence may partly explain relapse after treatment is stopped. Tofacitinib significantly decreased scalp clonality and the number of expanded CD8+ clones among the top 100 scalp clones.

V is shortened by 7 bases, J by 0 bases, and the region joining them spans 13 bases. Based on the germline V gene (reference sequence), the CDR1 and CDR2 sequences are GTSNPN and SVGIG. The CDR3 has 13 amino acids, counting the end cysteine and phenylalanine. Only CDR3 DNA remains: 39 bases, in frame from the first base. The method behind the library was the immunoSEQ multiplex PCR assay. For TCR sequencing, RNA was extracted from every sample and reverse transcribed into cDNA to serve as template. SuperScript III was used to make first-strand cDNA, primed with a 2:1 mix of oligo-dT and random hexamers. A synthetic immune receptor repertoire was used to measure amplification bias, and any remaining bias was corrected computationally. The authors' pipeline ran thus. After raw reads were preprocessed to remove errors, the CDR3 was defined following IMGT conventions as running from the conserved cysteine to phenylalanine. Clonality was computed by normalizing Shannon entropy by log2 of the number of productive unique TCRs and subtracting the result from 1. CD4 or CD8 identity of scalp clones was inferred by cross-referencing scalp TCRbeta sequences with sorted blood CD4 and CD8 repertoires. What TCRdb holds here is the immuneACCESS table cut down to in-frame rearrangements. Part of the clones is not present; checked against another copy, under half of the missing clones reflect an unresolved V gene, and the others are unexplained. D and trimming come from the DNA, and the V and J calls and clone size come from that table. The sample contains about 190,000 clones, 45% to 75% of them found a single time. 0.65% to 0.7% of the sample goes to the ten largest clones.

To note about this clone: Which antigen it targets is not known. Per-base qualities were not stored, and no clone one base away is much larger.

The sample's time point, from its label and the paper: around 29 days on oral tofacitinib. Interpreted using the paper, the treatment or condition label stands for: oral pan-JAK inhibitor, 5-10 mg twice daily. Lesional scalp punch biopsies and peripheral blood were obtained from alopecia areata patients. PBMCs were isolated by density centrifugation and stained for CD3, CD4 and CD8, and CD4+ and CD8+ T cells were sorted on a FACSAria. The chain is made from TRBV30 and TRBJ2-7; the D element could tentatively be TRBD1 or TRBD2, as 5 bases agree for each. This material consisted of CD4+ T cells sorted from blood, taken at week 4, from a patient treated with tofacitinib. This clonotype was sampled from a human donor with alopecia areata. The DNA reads TGTGCCTTATACGAGGGGAGCTCCTACGAGCAGTACTTC. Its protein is CALYEGSSYEQYF. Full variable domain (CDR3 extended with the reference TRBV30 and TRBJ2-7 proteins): SQTIHQWPATLVQPVGSPLSLECTVEGTSNPNLYWYRQAAGRGLQLLFYSVGIGQISSEVPQNLSASRPQDRQFILSSKKLLLSDSGFYLCALYEGSSYEQYFGPGTRLTVT.